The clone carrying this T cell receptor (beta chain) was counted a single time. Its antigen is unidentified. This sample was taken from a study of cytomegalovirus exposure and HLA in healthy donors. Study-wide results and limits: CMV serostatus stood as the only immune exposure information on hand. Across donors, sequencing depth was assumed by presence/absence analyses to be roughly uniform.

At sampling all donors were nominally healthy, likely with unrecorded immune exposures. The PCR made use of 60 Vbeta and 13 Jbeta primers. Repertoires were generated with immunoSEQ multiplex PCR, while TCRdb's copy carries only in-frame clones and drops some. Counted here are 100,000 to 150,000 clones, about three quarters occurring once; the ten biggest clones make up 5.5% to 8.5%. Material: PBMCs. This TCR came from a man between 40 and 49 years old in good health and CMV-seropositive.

For the CDR3, the DNA is TGTGCCTGGGAGGAAGGGGGGGATGGCTACACCTTC. Amino acid sequence: CAWEEGGDGYTF. The chain combines TRBV30 with TRBJ1-2; perhaps TRBD1 as D (6 bases). CDR3 size: 12 residues. Trimming left V 5 bases short and J 6 bases short, with 13 bases between. Looked up from germline, CDR1 is GTSNPN and CDR2 is SVGIG (reference sequence).